The rows below give T cell receptor beta chains drawn from one sample of a study of cytomegalovirus exposure and HLA in healthy donors. This table comes from immunoSEQ multiplex PCR, and its TCRdb copy is limited to in-frame clones, with some not included. The profile shows 200,000 or so clones, just over 85% of them singletons. Sequencing was carried out using PBMCs. These receptors all come from a woman aged 18-30 years in good health and CMV-seronegative. Each CDR3 is given with its conserved first and last residue. Fields, in order: CDR3 protein, CDR3 DNA, V gene, J gene, clone size, D gene. The D gene is left open where the match is weak. Where a row states a size, it is once, few, many or the class of an expanded clone; other rows omit it.

CDR3 protein: CASSQGQLTYEQYF
CDR3 DNA: TGCGCCAGCAGCCAGGGACAGCTAACTTACGAGCAGTACTTC
V gene: TRBV4-1
J gene: TRBJ2-7
clone size: -
D gene: TRBD1

CDR3 protein: CASSVAQGRTGELFF
CDR3 DNA: TGTGCCAGCAGCGTAGCGCAGGGGCGAACCGGGGAGCTGTTTTTT
V gene: TRBV9
J gene: TRBJ2-2
clone size: -
D gene: -

CDR3 protein: CASSNTGAYGYTF
CDR3 DNA: TGTGCCAGCAGTAATACAGGGGCCTATGGCTACACCTTC
V gene: TRBV2
J gene: TRBJ1-2
clone size: -
D gene: TRBD1

CDR3 protein: CASSNRGSEAFF
CDR3 DNA: TGTGCCAGCAGTAACAGGGGCTCTGAAGCTTTCTTT
V gene: TRBV6-5
J gene: TRBJ1-1
clone size: -
D gene: TRBD1

CDR3 protein: CASRATGVRTEAFF
CDR3 DNA: TGTGCCAGCAGAGCGACAGGGGTTCGCACTGAAGCTTTCTTT
V gene: TRBV6-1
J gene: TRBJ1-1
clone size: -
D gene: TRBD1

CDR3 protein: CASSQDLRTEAFF
CDR3 DNA: TGTGCCAGCAGCCAAGATTTGAGAACTGAAGCTTTCTTT
V gene: TRBV4-2
J gene: TRBJ1-1
clone size: -
D gene: -

CDR3 protein: CASSRGQGLAGATYNEQFF
CDR3 DNA: TGTGCCAGCAGTCGGGGACAGGGGCTAGCGGGAGCTACGTACAATGAGCAGTTCTTC
V gene: TRBV6-4
J gene: TRBJ2-1
clone size: -
D gene: -

CDR3 protein: CAWRGRQGSNQPQHF
CDR3 DNA: TGTGCCTGGAGGGGGAGGCAGGGATCCAATCAGCCCCAGCATTTT
V gene: TRBV30
J gene: TRBJ1-5
clone size: -
D gene: -

CDR3 protein: CASADGVGGYEQYF
CDR3 DNA: TGTGCCAGTGCTGACGGAGTGGGGGGCTACGAGCAGTACTTC
V gene: TRBV19
J gene: TRBJ2-7
clone size: -
D gene: -

CDR3 protein: CASKDRAGDTEAFF
CDR3 DNA: TGTGCCAGCAAGGACAGGGCAGGGGACACTGAAGCTTTCTTT
V gene: TRBV2
J gene: TRBJ1-1
clone size: -
D gene: TRBD1

CDR3 protein: CASSLGRPGQFYLNQPQHF
CDR3 DNA: TGTGCCAGCAGTTTGGGACGGCCGGGACAGTTTTATCTCAATCAGCCCCAGCATTTT
V gene: TRBV28
J gene: TRBJ1-5
clone size: -
D gene: TRBD1

CDR3 protein: CAASGEASYEQYF
CDR3 DNA: TGTGCAGCGTCGGGGGAGGCCTCCTACGAGCAGTACTTC
V gene: TRBV7-9
J gene: TRBJ2-7
clone size: -
D gene: -

CDR3 protein: CATESGPPGNEQFF
CDR3 DNA: TGTGCCACCGAAAGCGGACCCCCGGGGAATGAGCAGTTCTTC
V gene: TRBV10-3
J gene: TRBJ2-1
clone size: -
D gene: -

CDR3 protein: CASSLNLGQGAYYGYTF
CDR3 DNA: TGCGCCAGCAGCTTAAATTTGGGACAGGGGGCTTACTATGGCTACACCTTC
V gene: TRBV5-1
J gene: TRBJ1-2
clone size: -
D gene: TRBD1

CDR3 protein: CASSRRGQGRITEAFF
CDR3 DNA: TGTGCCAGCAGTCGACGGGGACAGGGACGGATCACTGAAGCTTTCTTT
V gene: TRBV2
J gene: TRBJ1-1
clone size: -
D gene: TRBD1

CDR3 protein: CASTTLLAGGTDTQYF
CDR3 DNA: TGCGCCAGCACTACGCTACTAGCGGGAGGGACAGATACGCAGTATTTT
V gene: TRBV5-1
J gene: TRBJ2-3
clone size: -
D gene: TRBD2

CDR3 protein: CSGRTGRDYGYTF
CDR3 DNA: TGCAGCGGACGGACAGGGAGGGACTATGGCTACACCTTC
V gene: TRBV29-1
J gene: TRBJ1-2
clone size: -
D gene: TRBD1

CDR3 protein: CASSQVGRGVRQPQHF
CDR3 DNA: TGCGCCAGCAGCCAGGTGGGCAGGGGAGTGCGTCAGCCCCAGCATTTT
V gene: TRBV4-1
J gene: TRBJ1-5
clone size: -
D gene: -

CDR3 protein: CASSFGRTFSQETQYF
CDR3 DNA: TGTGCCAGCAGCTTTGGGCGGACATTCTCCCAAGAGACCCAGTACTTC
V gene: TRBV5-5
J gene: TRBJ2-5
clone size: -
D gene: -

CDR3 protein: CASSGGGRWNEQFF
CDR3 DNA: TGTGCCAGCAGCGGGGGCGGGAGGTGGAATGAGCAGTTCTTC
V gene: TRBV7-2
J gene: TRBJ2-1
clone size: few
D gene: TRBD2

CDR3 protein: CASSFDTSTDTQYF
CDR3 DNA: TGCGCCAGCAGCTTTGACACTAGCACAGATACGCAGTATTTT
V gene: TRBV5-1
J gene: TRBJ2-3
clone size: -
D gene: -

CDR3 protein: CASRRTGYSSYEQYF
CDR3 DNA: TGTGCCAGCAGACGAACAGGATACAGTTCCTACGAGCAGTACTTC
V gene: TRBV5-5
J gene: TRBJ2-7
clone size: once
D gene: -

CDR3 protein: CASSLGTSGRRRDTQYF
CDR3 DNA: TGTGCCAGCAGCCTCGGGACTAGCGGGCGAAGAAGAGATACGCAGTATTTT
V gene: TRBV27
J gene: TRBJ2-3
clone size: few
D gene: TRBD2

CDR3 protein: CASSLAAGQGGWNTIYF
CDR3 DNA: TGTGCCAGCAGCTTAGCAGCGGGACAGGGAGGCTGGAACACCATATATTTT
V gene: TRBV11-2
J gene: TRBJ1-3
clone size: -
D gene: TRBD1

CDR3 protein: CASSLQVSYEQYF
CDR3 DNA: TGTGCCAGCAGCTTACAGGTCTCCTACGAGCAGTACTTC
V gene: TRBV11-2
J gene: TRBJ2-7
clone size: -
D gene: -

CDR3 protein: CASSRRDRSYEQYF
CDR3 DNA: TGTGCCAGCAGCCGGCGGGACAGATCCTACGAGCAGTACTTC
V gene: TRBV7-9
J gene: TRBJ2-7
clone size: -
D gene: -

CDR3 protein: CASSFAQGGYGYTF
CDR3 DNA: TGTGCCAGCAGCTTTGCACAGGGGGGCTATGGCTACACCTTC
V gene: TRBV13
J gene: TRBJ1-2
clone size: -
D gene: TRBD1

CDR3 protein: CSVAKGDRLYEQYF
CDR3 DNA: TGCAGCGTTGCTAAAGGGGACAGACTGTACGAGCAGTACTTC
V gene: TRBV29-1
J gene: TRBJ2-7
clone size: -
D gene: TRBD1

CDR3 protein: CASSLEQGQSIDEQFF
CDR3 DNA: TGTGCCAGCAGCTTAGAACAGGGGCAATCAATCGATGAGCAGTTCTTC
V gene: TRBV7-9
J gene: TRBJ2-1
clone size: -
D gene: TRBD1

CDR3 protein: CASSYFPFTEAFF
CDR3 DNA: TGTGCCAGCAGTTATTTCCCATTCACTGAAGCTTTCTTT
V gene: TRBV6-6
J gene: TRBJ1-1
clone size: -
D gene: -

CDR3 protein: CASSSGLAGYEQYF
CDR3 DNA: TGTGCCAGCAGTTCGGGACTAGCGGGCTACGAGCAGTACTTC
V gene: TRBV27
J gene: TRBJ2-7
clone size: -
D gene: TRBD2

CDR3 protein: CASSLWPGLGNEQFF
CDR3 DNA: TGCGCCAGCAGCTTGTGGCCGGGACTAGGGAATGAGCAGTTCTTC
V gene: TRBV5-1
J gene: TRBJ2-1
clone size: -
D gene: TRBD2

CDR3 protein: CASTLTWGTDYGYTF
CDR3 DNA: TGTGCCAGCACCCTAACATGGGGGACAGACTATGGCTACACCTTC
V gene: TRBV28
J gene: TRBJ1-2
clone size: -
D gene: TRBD1

CDR3 protein: CASTLAGGATDTQYF
CDR3 DNA: TGTGCCAGCACTCTAGCGGGAGGGGCCACAGATACGCAGTATTTT
V gene: TRBV5-4
J gene: TRBJ2-3
clone size: -
D gene: TRBD2

CDR3 protein: CASSFILTGGLNYGYTF
CDR3 DNA: TGTGCCAGCAGCTTTATACTAACAGGGGGCCTCAACTATGGCTACACCTTC
V gene: TRBV5-6
J gene: TRBJ1-2
clone size: -
D gene: TRBD1

CDR3 protein: CASSLLPGQGTGELFF
CDR3 DNA: TGTGCCAGTAGCCTCTTACCGGGACAGGGGACCGGGGAGCTGTTTTTT
V gene: TRBV19
J gene: TRBJ2-2
clone size: few
D gene: TRBD1

CDR3 protein: CASSLASGVGEQFF
CDR3 DNA: TGTGCCAGCAGCTTAGCTAGCGGGGTGGGGGAGCAGTTCTTC
V gene: TRBV7-2
J gene: TRBJ2-1
clone size: -
D gene: TRBD2

CDR3 protein: CASDRTGGGEKLFF
CDR3 DNA: TGTGCCAGTGATAGAACAGGGGGCGGCGAAAAACTGTTTTTT
V gene: TRBV2
J gene: TRBJ1-4
clone size: -
D gene: TRBD1

CDR3 protein: CASSQAGEWNEQFF
CDR3 DNA: TGTGCCAGCAGTCAAGCGGGAGAGTGGAATGAGCAGTTCTTC
V gene: TRBV6-5
J gene: TRBJ2-1
clone size: -
D gene: TRBD2

CDR3 protein: CASSETGFGYEQYF
CDR3 DNA: TGTGCCAGCAGTGAGACGGGATTTGGATACGAGCAGTACTTC
V gene: TRBV2
J gene: TRBJ2-7
clone size: -
D gene: -

CDR3 protein: CASSLLIGGGNTGELFF
CDR3 DNA: TGTGCCAGCAGCTTATTGATTGGCGGGGGGAACACCGGGGAGCTGTTTTTT
V gene: TRBV7-8
J gene: TRBJ2-2
clone size: -
D gene: TRBD2

CDR3 protein: CASSQESAGELFF
CDR3 DNA: TGTGCCAGCAGCCAAGAGAGCGCCGGGGAGCTGTTTTTT
V gene: TRBV4-2
J gene: TRBJ2-2
clone size: once
D gene: -

CDR3 protein: CASTSGQRLEKLFF
CDR3 DNA: TGTGCCAGCACCTCGGGACAGCGCCTTGAAAAACTGTTTTTT
V gene: TRBV7-2
J gene: TRBJ1-4
clone size: once
D gene: TRBD1

CDR3 protein: CASSSSGRATGELFF
CDR3 DNA: TGTGCCAGCAGTTCTAGCGGGAGGGCCACCGGGGAGCTGTTTTTT
V gene: TRBV6-5
J gene: TRBJ2-2
clone size: -
D gene: TRBD2

CDR3 protein: CASRWTSGFSNEQFF
CDR3 DNA: TGTGCCAGCAGGTGGACTAGCGGGTTCTCCAATGAGCAGTTCTTC
V gene: TRBV27
J gene: TRBJ2-1
clone size: -
D gene: TRBD2

CDR3 protein: CASSGGTSGPYEQYF
CDR3 DNA: TGTGCCAGCAGCGGCGGGACTAGCGGGCCCTACGAGCAGTACTTC
V gene: TRBV5-6
J gene: TRBJ2-7
clone size: -
D gene: TRBD2

CDR3 protein: CASSFEGAGYEQYF
CDR3 DNA: TGTGCCAGCAGTTTTGAGGGGGCTGGCTACGAGCAGTACTTC
V gene: TRBV28
J gene: TRBJ2-7
clone size: -
D gene: TRBD1

CDR3 protein: CASSEEDPGQSLPWAKKGGETQYF
CDR3 DNA: TGTGCCAGCAGTGAAGAAGACCCGGGACAGTCATTGCCTTGGGCCAAAAAGGGTGGGGAGACCCAGTACTTC
V gene: TRBV6-1
J gene: TRBJ2-5
clone size: -
D gene: TRBD1

CDR3 protein: CASSPNQGSYEQYF
CDR3 DNA: TGTGCCAGCTCACCGAACCAGGGGTCCTACGAGCAGTACTTC
V gene: TRBV18
J gene: TRBJ2-7
clone size: -
D gene: -